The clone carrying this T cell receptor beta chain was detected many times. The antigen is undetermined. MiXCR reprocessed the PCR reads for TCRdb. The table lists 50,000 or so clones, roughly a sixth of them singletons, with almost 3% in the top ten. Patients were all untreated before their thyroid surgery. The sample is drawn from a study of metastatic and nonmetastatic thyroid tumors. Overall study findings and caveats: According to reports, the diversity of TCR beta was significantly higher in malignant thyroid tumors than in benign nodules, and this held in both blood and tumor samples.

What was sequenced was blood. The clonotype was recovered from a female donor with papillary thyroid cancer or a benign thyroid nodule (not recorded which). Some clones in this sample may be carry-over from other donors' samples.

The CDR3 DNA reads as TGTGCCAGCTCACCAATGGTCAGCGGGAGGGCCACTGTGGAGACCCAGTACTTC. Its protein product is CASSPMVSGRATVETQYF. The genes are TRBV18 and TRBJ2-5; 10 nucleotides line up with TRBD2. Trimming took 2 bases from V and 5 from J; bases not matched to a gene: 14. Germline CDR1 is KGHSH and CDR2 is LQKENI. This CDR3 spans 18 amino acids. Based on the CDR3 plus reference TRBV18 and TRBJ2-5, the full variable domain is NAGVMQNPRHLVRRRGQEARLRCSPMKGHSHVYWYRQLPEEGLKFMVYLQKENIIDESGMPKERFSAEFPKEGPSILRIQQVVRGDSAAYFCASSPMVSGRATVETQYFGPGTRLLVL.